This entry lists 3 T cell receptor beta chains sequenced from one sample in a study of Ad26.COV2.S vaccination and SARS-CoV-2 variants. Documented treatment: around 19 received Ad26.COV2.S at low or high dose, single or two shots; roughly five received placebo; per-sample allocation not given. At day 63 after the first vaccine or placebo injection, samples were drawn. Repertoires were generated with immunoSEQ multiplex PCR, while TCRdb's copy carries only in-frame clones and drops some. The sample contains about 350,000 clones, around 89% of which appear only once. The source was peripheral blood, collected in a trial of Ad26.COV2.S vaccine versus placebo. The receptor set was obtained from a person aged 18-60 years who received the Ad26.COV2.S COVID-19 vaccine or a placebo.

The V gene is TRBV9, the J gene TRBJ2-7; 12 bases map to TRBD1. The CDR3 is made up of 15 amino acids. Germline lookup yields CDR1 SGDLS and CDR2 YYNGEE. Trimming cost V 3 bases and J 5 bases; bases outside gene matches: 6. CDR3 coding DNA: TGTGCCAGCAGCGCTGACTGGGACAGGGGGCACGAGCAGTACTTC. This codes for CASSADWDRGHEQYF.

The chain joins TRBV7-2 to TRBJ1-5; maybe TRBD1 (6 bases). The CDR3 is 16 amino acids. Trimming pared 1 base from V and 2 bases from J, leaving 12 bases between. Per germline, CDR1 SGHTA and CDR2 FQGNSA. The CDR3 loop is CASSLVGGPGNQPQHF. CDR3 nucleotides: TGTGCCAGCAGCTTAGTAGGGGGGCCTGGCAATCAGCCCCAGCATTTT.

The chain couples TRBV6-5 to TRBJ1-6; D might be TRBD1 (5 bases). The CDR3 extends over 16 amino acids. The germline V and J ends were trimmed by 2 bases and 14 bases, with 22 bases remaining between them. In germline, CDR1 is MNHEY, CDR2 SVGAGI. The CDR3 DNA reads TGTGCCAGCAGTTACGCGCGGGACCCAGCCATCGGGGCCCTCCACTTT. Protein sequence: CASSYARDPAIGALHF.